Listed below are T cell receptor beta chains from one sample, sequenced in a study of T cell responses to AZD1222 COVID-19 vaccine. Here immunoSEQ multiplex PCR was the method, and the copy in TCRdb shows in-frame clones only, minus some. The sample shows roughly 150,000 clones, around 93% of them seen only once. Sequencing was performed on peripheral blood, taken on day 0 of AZD1222 vaccination. The receptor set was obtained from an adult in good health. Both conserved end residues are part of each CDR3. Fields, in order: V gene, D gene, J gene, clone size, CDR3 DNA, CDR3 protein. A D gene is named only where the DNA matches it firmly. The listing skips clone size in some rows; elsewhere it reads once, few, many or a size class.

V gene: TRBV7-2
D gene: .
J gene: TRBJ1-5
clone size: .
CDR3 DNA: TGTGCCAGCAGCCTGGGGCTCAATCAGCCCCAGCATTTT
CDR3 protein: CASSLGLNQPQHF

V gene: TRBV4-3
D gene: .
J gene: TRBJ1-6
clone size: .
CDR3 DNA: TGCGCCAGCAGCCACCGGACACAGGGACCGAGTTCACCCCTCCACTTT
CDR3 protein: CASSHRTQGPSSPLHF

V gene: TRBV27
D gene: .
J gene: TRBJ1-6
clone size: .
CDR3 DNA: TGTGCCAGCAGTCCGAACGCCCTCTATAATTCACCCCTCCACTTT
CDR3 protein: CASSPNALYNSPLHF

V gene: TRBV5-1
D gene: TRBD1
J gene: TRBJ1-2
clone size: .
CDR3 DNA: TGCGCCAGCAGCTTGGGTCCGGGACAGGGGGACAACTATGGCTACACCTTC
CDR3 protein: CASSLGPGQGDNYGYTF

V gene: TRBV5-5
D gene: TRBD2
J gene: TRBJ2-7
clone size: .
CDR3 DNA: TGTGCCAGCAGCTTGGGACTAGCGGACTACGAGCAGTACTTC
CDR3 protein: CASSLGLADYEQYF

V gene: TRBV7-6
D gene: TRBD1
J gene: TRBJ1-2
clone size: .
CDR3 DNA: TGTGCCAGCAGCTTAGCTCCCCAGGGGACAGGGGGATATGACTATGGCTACACCTTC
CDR3 protein: CASSLAPQGTGGYDYGYTF

V gene: TRBV6-6
D gene: .
J gene: TRBJ1-2
clone size: .
CDR3 DNA: TGTGCCAGCAGTTACTCCGGGACACCGGATAACTATGGCTACACCTTC
CDR3 protein: CASSYSGTPDNYGYTF

V gene: TRBV29-1
D gene: TRBD1
J gene: TRBJ2-3
clone size: .
CDR3 DNA: TGCAGCGTTCGTAACAGGGGGCGGGAAAGTACAGATACGCAGTATTTT
CDR3 protein: CSVRNRGRESTDTQYF

V gene: TRBV11-3
D gene: TRBD1
J gene: TRBJ1-2
clone size: once
CDR3 DNA: TGTGCCAGCTCCTTGGGGAGGACAGGCGTCACCTATGGCTACACCTTC
CDR3 protein: CASSLGRTGVTYGYTF

V gene: TRBV6-5
D gene: .
J gene: TRBJ1-1
clone size: .
CDR3 DNA: TGTGCCAGCACCCTTCCGGGTTGGGGGGACACTGAAGCTTTCTTT
CDR3 protein: CASTLPGWGDTEAFF

V gene: TRBV3-1/TRBV3-2
D gene: TRBD1
J gene: TRBJ1-6
clone size: once
CDR3 DNA: TGTGCCAGCAGCCAGGTGGCCGGGACAGGGAATATGACACCCCTCCACTTT
CDR3 protein: CASSQVAGTGNMTPLHF

V gene: TRBV28
D gene: .
J gene: TRBJ1-1
clone size: .
CDR3 DNA: TGTGCCAGCAGTTTCGGAGCCGGGCCCAAGAACACTGAAGCTTTCTTT
CDR3 protein: CASSFGAGPKNTEAFF

V gene: TRBV25-1
D gene: TRBD2
J gene: TRBJ2-5
clone size: .
CDR3 DNA: TGTGCCAGCAGTTTCCCACTAGCGGGGAAAGAGACCCAGTACTTC
CDR3 protein: CASSFPLAGKETQYF

V gene: TRBV6-5
D gene: .
J gene: TRBJ2-1
clone size: .
CDR3 DNA: TGTGCCAGCAGTTACCCAGTATACTCCTACAATGAGCAGTTCTTC
CDR3 protein: CASSYPVYSYNEQFF

V gene: TRBV15
D gene: TRBD1
J gene: TRBJ1-5
clone size: .
CDR3 DNA: TGTGCCACCAGCAGGGACAGGGATCAGCCCCAGCATTTT
CDR3 protein: CATSRDRDQPQHF

V gene: TRBV2
D gene: .
J gene: TRBJ2-2
clone size: .
CDR3 DNA: TGTGCCAGCAGTGAGGGCCTGAGCACCGGGGAGCTGTTTTTT
CDR3 protein: CASSEGLSTGELFF

V gene: TRBV5-5
D gene: .
J gene: TRBJ1-1
clone size: .
CDR3 DNA: TGTGCCAGCAGCTCAGGCCTCACTGAAGCTTTCTTT
CDR3 protein: CASSSGLTEAFF

V gene: TRBV7-9
D gene: .
J gene: TRBJ1-4
clone size: .
CDR3 DNA: TGTGCCAGCAGCTTAGTTCCCGGGAACGGTGAAAAACTGTTTTTT
CDR3 protein: CASSLVPGNGEKLFF

V gene: TRBV7-6
D gene: .
J gene: TRBJ2-7
clone size: .
CDR3 DNA: TGTGCCAGCAGCTTAGGACCGACGGGCCCCTACGAGCAGTACTTC
CDR3 protein: CASSLGPTGPYEQYF

V gene: TRBV7-8
D gene: .
J gene: TRBJ1-1
clone size: .
CDR3 DNA: TGTGCCAGCAGCTCCCGTCAGGGATGGAGGGAAGCTTTCTTT
CDR3 protein: CASSSRQGWREAFF

V gene: TRBV19
D gene: .
J gene: TRBJ2-3
clone size: .
CDR3 DNA: TGTGCCAGTAAGGGGCGGGTTGCAACAGATACGCAGTATTTT
CDR3 protein: CASKGRVATDTQYF

V gene: TRBV7-3
D gene: .
J gene: TRBJ2-2
clone size: .
CDR3 DNA: TGTGCCAGCAGCGAGCAATCGAACACCGGGGAGCTGTTTTTT
CDR3 protein: CASSEQSNTGELFF

V gene: TRBV20-1
D gene: TRBD2
J gene: TRBJ2-7
clone size: .
CDR3 DNA: TGCAGTGCTAGTCTGCGGGAGGATGCCTACGAGCAGTACTTC
CDR3 protein: CSASLREDAYEQYF

V gene: TRBV28
D gene: .
J gene: TRBJ1-5
clone size: .
CDR3 DNA: TGTGCCAGCAGTTCGTCCTTGGGTCAGAGTCAGCCCCAGCATTTT
CDR3 protein: CASSSSLGQSQPQHF